The sequence of this T cell receptor (beta chain) was determined in a study of blood T cell repertoires in COVID-19. For the study at large: The United States, Italy and Spain were the sources of the acute and convalescent COVID-19 samples. Sample material is recorded as cDNA or gDNA derived from T cells, B-cell-depleted T cells, or PBMCs.

This CDR3 contains 16 residues. Trimming shortened V by 2 bases and J by 7 bases, and 19 bases separated the two germline ends. Germline V gene data show CDR1 as SGHAT and CDR2 as FQDESV (reference sequence). As originally analysed: Nucleated cell counts were estimated from reference gene primer amplification. The protocol was immunoSEQ multiplex PCR, while the TCRdb copy is restricted to in-frame clones and leaves out a portion. Clone size and V and J calls were adopted from that table, with D and trimming inferred from the DNA. The sample includes some 150,000 clones, roughly 84% of them seen just once.

The sample consisted of peripheral blood. The clonotype was recovered from a woman aged 50 to 60 in a cohort sampled during active or convalescent COVID-19. V gene TRBV11-1 combines with J gene TRBJ2-3, with D possibly TRBD2 on 7 matching bases. CDR3 in amino acids: CASSLPGVGGRNTQYF. The CDR3, as DNA: TGTGCCAGCAGCTTACCAGGGGTGGGAGGGAGGAATACGCAGTATTTT.